A selection of T cell receptor beta chains follows, all from one sample in a study of blood T cell repertoires in COVID-19. The table came from immunoSEQ multiplex PCR; TCRdb's copy has only in-frame clones and leaves some out. The repertoire has nearly 200,000 clones, about 90% of them found once; the top ten carry about 8.1%. The source material was PBMCs or T cells enriched from blood (not recorded which). These receptors all come from a young woman who had recovered from COVID-19. Both conserved end residues are part of each CDR3. D genes are given only for firm matches. Size is omitted from some rows. Given values are once, few, many or a class for expanded clones.

D: TRBD1
J: TRBJ1-6
V: TRBV3-1/TRBV3-2
size: NA
DNA: TGTGCCAGCAGCCAAGATGGGGACAGGACCAATTCACCCCTCCACTTT
CDR3: CASSQDGDRTNSPLHF

D: TRBD1
J: TRBJ1-6
V: TRBV11-2
size: many
DNA: TGTGCCAGCAGCTTCGGACAGGGAAAGGCACCCCTCCACTTT
CDR3: CASSFGQGKAPLHF

D: NA
J: TRBJ1-1
V: TRBV11-2
size: few
DNA: TGTGCCAGCAGCCGGACAGCGAGGTCCTCTGAAGCTTTCTTT
CDR3: CASSRTARSSEAFF

D: NA
J: TRBJ2-1
V: TRBV4-1
size: NA
DNA: TGCGCCAGCAGCGAACTCGACAGACGGTTGAACAATGAGCAGTTCTTC
CDR3: CASSELDRRLNNEQFF

D: NA
J: TRBJ1-5
V: TRBV19
size: NA
DNA: TGTGCCAGTAGTATCAGTCCAAATCAGCCCCAGCATTTT
CDR3: CASSISPNQPQHF

D: NA
J: TRBJ1-6
V: TRBV3-1/TRBV3-2
size: NA
DNA: TGTGCCAGCAGCCAAGGGCTCTCCTATAATTCACCCCTCCACTTT
CDR3: CASSQGLSYNSPLHF

D: NA
J: TRBJ1-5
V: TRBV7-9
size: NA
DNA: TGTGCCAGCAGCTACACAGGGTACAATCAGCCCCAGCATTTT
CDR3: CASSYTGYNQPQHF

D: NA
J: TRBJ2-3
V: TRBV3-1/TRBV3-2
size: NA
DNA: TGTGCCAGCAGCCTGGGGGGGGGCAGCACAGATACGCAGTATTTT
CDR3: CASSLGGGSTDTQYF

D: TRBD1
J: TRBJ1-6
V: TRBV29-1
size: many
DNA: TGCAGCGTTGGGGACAGGGAGGGTTCACCCCTCCACTTT
CDR3: CSVGDREGSPLHF

D: NA
J: TRBJ1-4
V: TRBV2
size: once
DNA: TGTGCCAGCAGTGAAGGCGGCCAGTTAAACGAAAAACTGTTTTTT
CDR3: CASSEGGQLNEKLFF

D: NA
J: TRBJ1-5
V: TRBV19
size: NA
DNA: TGTGCCAGTAGTTTGACAGATAGCAATCAGCCCCAGCATTTT
CDR3: CASSLTDSNQPQHF

D: NA
J: TRBJ1-1
V: TRBV27
size: NA
DNA: TGTGCCAGCAGTTTGATGTGGCAGGCTGCTGAAGCTTTCTTT
CDR3: CASSLMWQAAEAFF

D: NA
J: TRBJ1-2
V: TRBV5-4
size: NA
DNA: TGTGCCAGCAGCGTCCAAGACTCCGTCTATGGCTACACCTTC
CDR3: CASSVQDSVYGYTF

D: TRBD2
J: TRBJ2-1
V: TRBV4-2
size: NA
DNA: TGTGCCAGCAGCCAAGATCGGGGGCGGGGGGCCTACAATGAGCAGTTCTTC
CDR3: CASSQDRGRGAYNEQFF

D: NA
J: TRBJ2-7
V: TRBV28
size: NA
DNA: TGTGCCAGCAGCCCGGGACGGGAGCTCTGCGAGCAGTACTTC
CDR3: CASSPGRELCEQYF

D: NA
J: TRBJ2-1
V: TRBV5-1
size: NA
DNA: TGCGCCAGCAGCTTCAAAGGGGATGGTGAGCAGTTCTTC
CDR3: CASSFKGDGEQFF

D: NA
J: TRBJ1-2
V: TRBV21-1
size: NA
DNA: TGTGCCAGCAGCCCTGACTCGGGCTACACCTTC
CDR3: CASSPDSGYTF

D: TRBD1
J: TRBJ2-2
V: TRBV7-3
size: NA
DNA: TGTGCCAGCAGCTCCCGGACAGGGGGCAGCACCGGGGAGCTGTTTTTT
CDR3: CASSSRTGGSTGELFF

D: NA
J: TRBJ1-2
V: TRBV5-1
size: NA
DNA: TGCGCCAGCAGCTTGGAAGACGGAGTCTATGGCTACACCTTC
CDR3: CASSLEDGVYGYTF

D: TRBD2
J: TRBJ2-2
V: TRBV18
size: NA
DNA: TGTGCCAGCTCATCCGGGACTAGGCAAGCCGGGGAGCTGTTTTTT
CDR3: CASSSGTRQAGELFF

D: TRBD2
J: TRBJ2-3
V: TRBV2
size: NA
DNA: TGTGCCAGCAGGCGCCTTATGAGAGCGGGGCCTAGCACAGATACGCAGTATTTT
CDR3: CASRRLMRAGPSTDTQYF

D: NA
J: TRBJ1-2
V: TRBV7-9
size: NA
DNA: TGTGCCAGCAGCTTCGGGTGGGGCTACACCTTC
CDR3: CASSFGWGYTF

D: TRBD2
J: TRBJ2-7
V: TRBV19
size: NA
DNA: TGTGCCACCGCCATAACTACTAGCGGCTACGAGCAGTACTTC
CDR3: CATAITTSGYEQYF

D: NA
J: TRBJ1-1
V: TRBV28
size: NA
DNA: TGTGCCATCACTCTCGGGACACTGAACACTGAAGCTTTCTTT
CDR3: CAITLGTLNTEAFF

D: NA
J: TRBJ1-4
V: TRBV12-3/TRBV12-4
size: NA
DNA: TGTGCCAGCAGTTTAAACGGTGAAAAACTGTTTTTT
CDR3: CASSLNGEKLFF

D: NA
J: TRBJ1-1
V: TRBV15
size: NA
DNA: TGTGCCACCAGCAGAGATCGTAAGGGGCCCCAAGAAGCTTTCTTT
CDR3: CATSRDRKGPQEAFF

D: NA
J: TRBJ1-1
V: TRBV10-3
size: once
DNA: TGTGCCATCAGTGAGTCGACGGGGGGAGCTTTCTTT
CDR3: CAISESTGGAFF

D: NA
J: TRBJ1-3
V: TRBV27
size: NA
DNA: TGTGCCAGCAGTTCCCCGACAGCCGCTGGAAACACCATATATTTT
CDR3: CASSSPTAAGNTIYF

D: TRBD1
J: TRBJ2-7
V: TRBV18
size: NA
DNA: TGTGCCAGCTCACCACTGAGCGGGACAGGGGTCGAGCAGTACTTC
CDR3: CASSPLSGTGVEQYF

D: TRBD1
J: TRBJ1-2
V: TRBV5-1
size: NA
DNA: TGCGCCAGCAGCCTGGGGGATCCCGGGACAGGATATGGCTACACCTTC
CDR3: CASSLGDPGTGYGYTF

D: NA
J: TRBJ1-2
V: TRBV28
size: once
DNA: TGTGCCAGCAGGCGTTACGTGTCTGGTGGCTACACCTTC
CDR3: CASRRYVSGGYTF

D: NA
J: TRBJ2-7
V: TRBV25-1
size: NA
DNA: TGTGCCAGCAGTGAGAGCTCCTACGAGCAGTACTTC
CDR3: CASSESSYEQYF

D: TRBD1
J: TRBJ1-2
V: TRBV4-2
size: once
DNA: TGTGCCAGCAGCCAAGGGAGGACAGGGAGCGGCTACACCTTC
CDR3: CASSQGRTGSGYTF

D: TRBD1
J: TRBJ1-1
V: TRBV5-4
size: NA
DNA: TGTGCCAGCAGCTCAGGGGGACTAGGCGCTGAAGCTTTCTTT
CDR3: CASSSGGLGAEAFF

D: NA
J: TRBJ1-4
V: TRBV29-1
size: NA
DNA: TGCAGCGGTTCGGGAAGCGGGAATGAAAAACTGTTTTTT
CDR3: CSGSGSGNEKLFF

D: TRBD1
J: TRBJ2-1
V: TRBV4-2
size: few
DNA: TGTGCCAGCAGCCGGAGCGGGACAGGGTCCTACAATGAGCAGTTCTTC
CDR3: CASSRSGTGSYNEQFF

D: NA
J: TRBJ1-3
V: TRBV5-8
size: NA
DNA: TGTGCCAGCAGCGGGGCCTCTGGAAACACCATATATTTT
CDR3: CASSGASGNTIYF

D: NA
J: TRBJ2-1
V: TRBV28
size: NA
DNA: TGTGCCAGCAGTTTACGGACAGCCGAGCAGTTCTTC
CDR3: CASSLRTAEQFF

D: TRBD2
J: TRBJ2-3
V: TRBV9
size: NA
DNA: TGTGCCAGCAGCCCCCCCGGGGGGGCCGAGGCAGATACGCAGTATTTT
CDR3: CASSPPGGAEADTQYF

D: TRBD2
J: TRBJ2-7
V: TRBV29-1
size: NA
DNA: TGCAGCGTTGAAGGACTAGCGGGGGACTACGAGCAGTACTTC
CDR3: CSVEGLAGDYEQYF

D: TRBD2
J: TRBJ2-3
V: TRBV3-1/TRBV3-2
size: NA
DNA: TGTGCCAGCAGCCCGCTAGCGGGGGTGATCACAGATACGCAGTATTTT
CDR3: CASSPLAGVITDTQYF

D: NA
J: TRBJ2-2
V: TRBV12-3/TRBV12-4
size: NA
DNA: TGTGCCAGCAGTTTCCGGGTTGCCGGGGAGCTGTTTTTT
CDR3: CASSFRVAGELFF

D: TRBD2
J: TRBJ2-1
V: TRBV30
size: once
DNA: TGTGCCTGCCCGAACTCTCGACTAGCGGGGGGGGGCTCCTACAATGAGCAGTTCTTC
CDR3: CACPNSRLAGGGSYNEQFF

D: TRBD2
J: TRBJ2-1
V: TRBV6-4
size: NA
DNA: TGTGCCAGCAGTGGGACTAGCGGGGGACCCAATGAGCAGTTCTTC
CDR3: CASSGTSGGPNEQFF

D: TRBD2
J: TRBJ2-5
V: TRBV5-1
size: NA
DNA: TGCGCCAGCAGCTTGGGAGCGGGGGGGCCTCAAGAGACCCAGTACTTC
CDR3: CASSLGAGGPQETQYF

D: NA
J: TRBJ1-1
V: TRBV11-2
size: NA
DNA: TGTGCCAGCAGCGGACATAACACTGAAGCTTTCTTT
CDR3: CASSGHNTEAFF

D: TRBD1
J: TRBJ1-6
V: TRBV28
size: NA
DNA: TGTGCCAGCAGTTTAGGGGACAGGGACAATTCACCCCTCCACTTT
CDR3: CASSLGDRDNSPLHF

D: NA
J: TRBJ2-7
V: TRBV6-5
size: NA
DNA: TGTGCCAGCAGTTCGGACAGCCCAAGCTCCTACGAGCAGTACTTC
CDR3: CASSSDSPSSYEQYF

D: TRBD1
J: TRBJ2-7
V: TRBV5-1
size: NA
DNA: TGCGCCAGCAGCTCCGGGACAGCCCGCTACGAGCAGTACTTC
CDR3: CASSSGTARYEQYF

D: NA
J: TRBJ2-1
V: TRBV15
size: NA
DNA: TGTGCCACCAGCAGAGGTCTAGCTGAAAATGAGCAGTTCTTC
CDR3: CATSRGLAENEQFF

D: TRBD1
J: TRBJ1-1
V: TRBV28
size: NA
DNA: TGTGCCAGCAGAACCGGGACAGGTAGGAACACTGAAGCTTTCTTT
CDR3: CASRTGTGRNTEAFF

D: NA
J: TRBJ1-3
V: TRBV2
size: once
DNA: TGTGCCAGCAGTGCTATTGGAAACACCATATATTTT
CDR3: CASSAIGNTIYF

D: TRBD2
J: TRBJ2-4
V: TRBV4-1
size: NA
DNA: TGCGCCAGCAGCCAAGCGGTTGGGGGAGGGGCAGAGATAGCCAAAAACATTCAGTACTTC
CDR3: CASSQAVGGGAEIAKNIQYF